These 29 T cell receptor beta chains were all obtained from the same sample, sequenced in a study of blood T cell repertoires in COVID-19. The assay was immunoSEQ multiplex PCR, and TCRdb's table has in-frame clones only and misses some. Of under 60,000 clones listed, approximately 91% are singletons. Sequencing was carried out using peripheral blood. Receptors were obtained from a man aged 50 or older with acute or convalescent COVID-19.

This clone was recorded once. V usage is TRBV11-2 and J usage is TRBJ1-1; possibly TRBD1 for D (5 bases). Germline V CDR1 and CDR2: SGHAT, FQNNGV. The length of the CDR3 is 13 residues. V gave up 7 bases and J gave up 5 bases, with 14 bases separating them. The CDR3 region is CASTSTGGTEAFF. CDR3 coding DNA: TGTGCCAGCACCTCCACCGGGGGGACTGAAGCTTTCTTT. Full variable domain (missing parts from reference TRBV11-2 and TRBJ1-1): EAGVAQSPRYKIIEKRQSVAFWCNPISGHATLYWYQQILGQGPKLLIQFQNNGVVDDSQLPKDRFSAERLKGVDSTLKIQPAKLEDSAVYLCASTSTGGTEAFFGQGTRLTVV.

This chain connects TRBV19 to TRBJ2-5, with TRBD2 matching 12 bases. Germline V gene lookup returns CDR1 LNHDA and CDR2 SQIVND (reference sequence). The ends lost 3 bases at V and 2 bases at J; junction bases unmatched: 4. This CDR3 region has 16 residues. The CDR3 here is CASSIWTSGIQETQYF. DNA of the CDR3: TGTGCCAGTAGTATTTGGACTAGCGGGATACAAGAGACCCAGTACTTC.

The V call is TRBV27, the J call TRBJ1-4, with 9 bases fitting TRBD1. J gave up 10 bases and V 4 bases, and 13 bases lay outside the gene matches. Germline V lookup: CDR1 MNHEY, CDR2 SMNVEV (reference sequence). The CDR3 is made up of 16 amino acids. This CDR3 is CASSSLTGGAGTKLFF. The CDR3 region has the DNA TGTGCCAGCAGTTCCCTAACAGGGGGCGCGGGGACAAAACTGTTTTTT.

The V call is TRBV30, the J call TRBJ1-1; maybe TRBD1 (5 bases). Trimming removed 2 bases from V and 1 base from J, with 14 bases in between. CDR3 length equals 15 residues. Germline-derived CDR1 and CDR2 are GTSNPN and SVGIG (reference sequence). CDR3 bases: TGTGCCTGGAGTCCCCCCAAGGGGCGGAACACTGAAGCTTTCTTT. This encodes CAWSPPKGRNTEAFF.

The CDR3 loop is CASSFEGVPAAEQYF. CDR3 in DNA: TGTGCCAGCAGTTTCGAGGGGGTTCCGGCGGCCGAGCAGTACTTC. This chain joins TRBV27 and TRBJ2-7, with D tentatively TRBD1 (6 bases). The V end was cut by 3 bases, the J end by 6 bases, with 18 bases between. The CDR3 spans 15 residues. Germline lookup yields CDR1 MNHEY and CDR2 SMNVEV (reference sequence).

This sequence joins TRBV20-1 and TRBJ2-1, with 8 positions matching TRBD2. Unmatched junction bases numbered 4, after V lost 3 bases and J lost 9 bases. This CDR3 has 12 amino acids. CDR1 and CDR2 (germline): DFQATT, SNEGSKA (reference sequence). As DNA, the CDR3 is TGCAGTGCTAGTGGGACTAGTGGTGAGCAGTTCTTC. It translates to CSASGTSGEQFF.

The chain uses TRBV10-1 and TRBJ2-4; 10 bases match TRBD1. The CDR3 contains 13 residues. V lost 8 bases and J lost 8; bases outside the gene matches: 6. Germline V gene data show CDR1 as WNHNN and CDR2 as SYGVQD (reference sequence). The CDR3 loop is CASGTGEGDIQYF. CDR3 nucleotides: TGCGCCAGCGGGACAGGGGAGGGAGACATTCAGTACTTC.

The chain links TRBV5-4 to TRBJ2-4, with D perhaps matching TRBD2 (6 bases). The CDR3 has 17 residues. V gave up 9 bases and J gave up 9 bases, with 31 bases separating them. Looked up from germline, CDR1 is SGHNT and CDR2 is YYREEE (reference sequence). CDR3 residues: CATHIFSLSGVRAIQYF. As DNA, the CDR3 is TGTGCCACCCATATCTTCTCGTTATCGGGGGTTCGAGCCATTCAGTACTTC.

This chain links TRBV5-6 with TRBJ2-7, with 9 bases that match TRBD2. Germline loops: CDR1 SGHDT, CDR2 YYEEEE. The CDR3 is 14 residues long. With V trimmed by 2 bases and J by 3 bases, 3 bases remained unmatched. CDR3 region: CASSFSAGGYEQYF. The DNA for the CDR3 is TGTGCCAGCAGCTTTTCAGCGGGGGGCTACGAGCAGTACTTC.

This chain joins TRBV7-9 and TRBJ2-2, with D maybe TRBD2 (5 bases). V lost 5 bases, J lost 4 bases, and 17 bases lay in between. The CDR3 length is 16 residues. From germline, CDR1 is SEHNR and CDR2 FQNEAQ (reference sequence). The CDR3 loop reads CASSPRGPGFTGELFF. The CDR3 nucleotides are TGTGCCAGCAGCCCCCGGGGTCCGGGGTTCACCGGGGAGCTGTTTTTT.

The J gene is TRBJ1-1, the V gene TRBV13; D ambiguous. The CDR3 sequence is 12 residues long. V gave up 4 bases and J gave up 11 bases, with 14 bases separating them. Germline V gene sequence: CDR1 PRHDT, CDR2 FYEKMQ (reference sequence). This CDR3 is CASSSNAREAFF. The CDR3 DNA reads as TGTGCCAGCAGCTCTAACGCACGGGAGGCTTTCTTT.

The rearrangement uses TRBV24-1 and TRBJ1-2; D unresolved. The CDR3 totals 15 residues. V was trimmed by 1 base and J by 2 bases, leaving 10 bases between them. In germline, CDR1 is KGHDR, CDR2 SFDVKD. The CDR3 sequence is CATSDLTVTNYGYTF. The CDR3 DNA reads as TGTGCCACCAGTGATTTAACAGTTACGAACTATGGCTACACCTTC.

The chain is built from TRBV5-8 and TRBJ2-3; the D gene is possibly TRBD2 (6 bases). V shed 1 base and J shed 1 base, with 10 bases lying between them. The CDR3 is 15 residues long. Germline V gives CDR1 SGHTS, CDR2 YDEGEE. This chain's CDR3 is CASSLPRGGTDTQYF. DNA for the CDR3: TGTGCCAGCAGCTTGCCCCGCGGGGGCACAGATACGCAGTATTTT.

The chain recombines TRBV18 with TRBJ2-1, with TRBD2 identical over 11 bases. The CDR3 covers 15 residues. The J segment lost 7 bases and the V segment lost 4 bases, leaving 6 bases of the junction unmatched. Germline V gives CDR1 KGHSH, CDR2 LQKENI. The CDR3 loop reads CASSQLAGVENEQFF. In DNA, the CDR3 is TGTGCCAGCTCACAACTAGCGGGAGTGGAGAATGAGCAGTTCTTC.

V usage is TRBV4-1 and J usage is TRBJ1-2, with a possible D match to TRBD1 (6 bases). The V end was cut by 6 bases, the J end by 0 bases, with 11 bases between. The CDR3 is made up of 14 amino acids. From germline, CDR1 is MGHRA and CDR2 YSYEKL. The CDR3 nucleotides are TGCGCCAGCAGGACAGGTCGAACTAACTATGGCTACACCTTC. It yields the protein CASRTGRTNYGYTF.

The chain joins TRBV6-6 to TRBJ1-3, with 9 positions matching TRBD1. This CDR3 has 14 amino acids. Germline V CDR1 and CDR2: MNHNY, SVGAGI (reference sequence). The V segment lost 6 bases and the J segment 9 bases; nucleotides outside the gene matches: 9. CDR3: CASSPPGQGPTIYF. The CDR3 DNA sequence: TGTGCCAGCAGCCCACCGGGACAGGGACCCACCATATATTTT.

The V call is TRBV4-1, the J call TRBJ2-3; D is unclear. The germline V gene has CDR1 MGHRA and CDR2 YSYEKL. Trimming stripped 0 bases from V and 6 bases from J, with 7 bases between. CDR3 length equals 13 residues. DNA for the CDR3: TGCGCCAGCAGCCAAGATGCAGTGGATACGCAGTATTTT. It specifies CASSQDAVDTQYF.

The J gene is TRBJ2-7, the V gene TRBV6-2 or TRBV6-3; TRBD2 matches 13 bases. Germline lookup yields CDR1 MNHEY and CDR2 SVGEGT. J lost 6 bases, V lost 2 bases, and 4 bases had no gene match. This CDR3 spans 15 amino acids. Written as DNA, the CDR3 is TGTGCCAGCAGTTACGAACTAGCGGGAGGGCGCGAGCAGTACTTC. Amino acids: CASSYELAGGREQYF.

The chain recombines TRBV30 with TRBJ2-7; 10 bases fit TRBD2. J was trimmed by 5 bases and V by 2 bases; bases with no gene match: 12. This CDR3 is 16 amino acids long. The germline V gene encodes CDR1 GTSNPN and CDR2 SVGIG (reference sequence). For the CDR3, the DNA is TGTGCCTGGAGTCGGACCCTAGCGGGAGATGTCGACGAGCAGTACTTC. Translation: CAWSRTLAGDVDEQYF.

The V and J genes are TRBV19 and TRBJ1-2; 7 positions agree with TRBD1. V shed 1 base and J 3 bases; nucleotides not matched to a gene: 2. In germline, CDR1 is LNHDA, CDR2 SQIVND (reference sequence). The CDR3 is made up of 14 amino acids. In nucleotides, the CDR3 is TGTGCCAGTAGTATAGGCAGGGGGGACTATGGCTACACCTTC. Protein product: CASSIGRGDYGYTF. Complete variable domain (other parts from reference TRBV19 and TRBJ1-2): DGGITQSPKYLFRKEGQNVTLSCEQNLNHDAMYWYRQDPGQGLRLIYYSQIVNDFQKGDIAEGYSVSREKKESFPLTVTSAQKNPTAFYLCASSIGRGDYGYTFGSGTRLTVV.

The chain combines TRBV6-5 with TRBJ2-7; TRBD1 matches at 8 bases. Germline assignment: CDR1 MNHEY and CDR2 SVGAGI. V shed 5 bases, J shed 4 bases, and the junction held 7 bases outside the gene matches. This CDR3 spans 14 amino acids. Here the CDR3 reads CASSLGTGLYEQYF. The CDR3 coding sequence is TGTGCCAGCAGTCTCGGGACAGGACTTTACGAGCAGTACTTC.

This clone was seen a single time. The chain joins TRBV10-3 to TRBJ2-1; TRBD2 aligns across 13 bases. Trimming took 3 bases from V and 8 from J; bases not matched to a gene: 10. CDR3 size: 17 residues. CDR1 is ENHRY and CDR2 is SYGVKD in the germline V gene. CDR3 sequence reads: CAISEGTSGTWRDEQFF. In DNA, the CDR3 is TGTGCCATCAGTGAAGGGACTAGCGGGACCTGGCGGGATGAGCAGTTCTTC.

The chain employs TRBV11-2 and TRBJ2-3; D not certain. The CDR3 contains 11 residues. Looked up from germline, CDR1 is SGHAT and CDR2 is FQNNGV. V was shortened by 6 bases and J by 4 bases, with 5 bases between the two germline ends. CDR3 residues: CASSHPDTQYF. In DNA form, the CDR3 reads TGTGCCAGCAGTCATCCAGATACGCAGTATTTT.

The CDR3 DNA is TGTGCCTGGAGTGTAACACGGTCAGGAGGGGAAAAACTGTTTTTT. As protein: CAWSVTRSGGEKLFF. The chain has TRBV30 and TRBJ1-4; D gene unclear. Per the germline V gene, CDR1 is GTSNPN and CDR2 is SVGIG (reference sequence). The CDR3 contains 15 residues. The germline V and J ends were trimmed by 0 bases and 8 bases, with 16 bases remaining between them.

The rearrangement uses TRBV19 and TRBJ2-7; 7 nucleotides align to TRBD2. This CDR3 is built from 13 residues. With V trimmed by 5 bases and J by 3 bases, 4 bases remained unmatched. The germline CDR1 and CDR2 sequences are LNHDA and SQIVND (reference sequence). The CDR3 protein is CASSLREGYEQYF. CDR3 coding DNA: TGTGCCAGTAGTCTCAGGGAGGGCTACGAGCAGTACTTC.

The chain joins TRBV7-6 to TRBJ2-1; 15 nucleotides match TRBD2. V lost 0 bases to trimming and J lost 2 bases; unmatched junction nucleotides: 11. CDR1 and CDR2 (germline): SGHVS, FNYEAQ. The CDR3 covers 21 residues. The CDR3 sequence is CASSLAGGGLAGGGTYNEQFF. Here the CDR3 DNA reads TGTGCCAGCAGCTTAGCGGGTGGGGGACTAGCGGGAGGTGGGACCTACAATGAGCAGTTCTTC.

The chain joins TRBV21-1 to TRBJ2-7; the table's TRBD2 call for D was not verified on the DNA. TRBV21-1 counts as a pseudogene. The CDR3 loop spans 13 amino acids. CDR3 nucleotide sequence: TGTGCCCACCGGGACTGGAGCTCCTACGAGCAGTACTTC. Its protein product is CAHRDWSSYEQYF.

The rearrangement joins TRBV7-2 to TRBJ1-5; 7 bases line up with TRBD1. V trimming: 0 bases; J trimming: 4 bases; junction bases outside the gene matches: 3. CDR1 and CDR2 (germline): SGHTA, FQGNSA. This CDR3 comprises 15 residues. CDR3 bases: TGTGCCAGCAGCTTAGCAGGGGGCGGGAATCAGCCCCAGCATTTT. The encoded protein is CASSLAGGGNQPQHF.

This rearrangement joins TRBV11-3 to TRBJ2-1; D remains unclear. The length of the CDR3 is 14 residues. Trimming stripped 0 bases from V and 4 bases from J, with 7 bases between. Germline assignment: CDR1 SGHNT and CDR2 YENEEA. This CDR3 reads CASSLDPLYNEQFF. CDR3 coding DNA: TGTGCCAGCAGCTTAGATCCCTTATACAATGAGCAGTTCTTC.